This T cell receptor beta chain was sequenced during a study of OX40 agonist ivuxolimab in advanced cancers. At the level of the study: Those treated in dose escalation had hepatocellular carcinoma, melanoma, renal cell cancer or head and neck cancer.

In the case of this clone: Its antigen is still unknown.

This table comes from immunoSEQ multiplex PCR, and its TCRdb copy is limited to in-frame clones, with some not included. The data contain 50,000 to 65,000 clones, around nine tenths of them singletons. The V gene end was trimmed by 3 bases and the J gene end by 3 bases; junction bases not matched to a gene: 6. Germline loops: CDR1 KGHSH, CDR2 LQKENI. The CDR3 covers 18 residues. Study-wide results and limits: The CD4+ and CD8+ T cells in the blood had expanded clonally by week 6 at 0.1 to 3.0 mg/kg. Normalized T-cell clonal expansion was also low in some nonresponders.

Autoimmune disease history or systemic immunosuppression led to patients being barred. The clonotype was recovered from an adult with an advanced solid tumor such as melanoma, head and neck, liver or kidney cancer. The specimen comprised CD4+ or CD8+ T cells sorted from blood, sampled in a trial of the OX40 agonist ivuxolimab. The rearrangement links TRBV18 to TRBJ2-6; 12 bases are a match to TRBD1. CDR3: CASSPMGTGGHGANVLTF. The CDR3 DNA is TGTGCCAGCTCACCCATGGGGACAGGGGGCCATGGGGCCAACGTCCTGACTTTC.